Listed below are T cell receptor beta chains from one sample, sequenced in a study of blood T cell repertoires in COVID-19. Assay used: immunoSEQ multiplex PCR; TCRdb lists only in-frame clones, some missing. The sample carries some 270,000 clones, 80% to 90% recorded once. Sequenced sample: PBMCs or T cells enriched from blood (not recorded which). The receptors shown here come from a woman aged 30 to 39 who had recovered from COVID-19. Both conserved end residues are part of each CDR3. A D gene is named only where the DNA matches it firmly. Clone size is given for some rows only: seen once, a few or many times, or a class if the clone is expanded.

V: TRBV10-2; size: NA; J: TRBJ2-5; D: NA; CDR3: CASRGVLGAFETQYF; DNA: TGCGCCAGCAGGGGCGTGCTGGGGGCATTTGAGACCCAGTACTTC
V: TRBV28; size: NA; J: TRBJ2-7; D: TRBD2; CDR3: CASSSGTSGWYEQYF; DNA: TGTGCCAGCAGCTCCGGGACTAGCGGTTGGTACGAGCAGTACTTC
V: TRBV28; size: NA; J: TRBJ1-5; D: NA; CDR3: CASRQTGVFQHF; DNA: TGTGCCAGCAGACAGACAGGTGTTTTTCAGCATTTT
V: TRBV29-1; size: NA; J: TRBJ2-1; D: TRBD1; CDR3: CSVPGTGFTEQFF; DNA: TGCAGCGTTCCCGGGACAGGGTTTACTGAGCAGTTCTTC
V: TRBV30; size: NA; J: TRBJ1-2; D: NA; CDR3: CALAQRAGYGYTF; DNA: TGTGCCTTGGCCCAGAGGGCTGGCTATGGCTACACCTTC
V: TRBV9; size: NA; J: TRBJ1-1; D: NA; CDR3: CASSVNEGGTEAFF; DNA: TGTGCCAGCAGCGTTAATGAGGGCGGCACTGAAGCTTTCTTT
V: TRBV19; size: once; J: TRBJ2-7; D: NA; CDR3: CASRSMSGSRSYEQYF; DNA: TGTGCCAGCAGGAGTATGAGCGGCTCGCGAAGCTACGAGCAGTACTTC
V: TRBV3-1/TRBV3-2; size: NA; J: TRBJ1-2; D: NA; CDR3: CASRETGFAYGYTF; DNA: TGTGCCAGCCGCGAGACAGGTTTTGCGTATGGCTACACCTTC
V: TRBV5-6; size: NA; J: TRBJ2-5; D: TRBD2; CDR3: CASSSPGLAGGAQETQYF; DNA: TGTGCCAGCAGCTCTCCGGGACTAGCGGGGGGGGCCCAAGAGACCCAGTACTTC
V: TRBV6-5; size: NA; J: TRBJ2-7; D: NA; CDR3: CASKTDSLNSYEQYF; DNA: TGTGCCAGCAAGACGGACAGCCTCAACTCCTACGAGCAGTACTTC
V: TRBV25-1; size: NA; J: TRBJ2-7; D: TRBD1; CDR3: CASSEPGQGSSEQYF; DNA: TGTGCCAGCAGTGAACCGGGACAGGGCTCGTCCGAGCAGTACTTC
V: TRBV9; size: NA; J: TRBJ2-3; D: NA; CDR3: CASSGGETDTQYF; DNA: TGTGCCAGCAGCGGGGGGGAAACAGATACGCAGTATTTT
V: TRBV28; size: NA; J: TRBJ1-1; D: TRBD1; CDR3: CASSAYRTGSGWTEAFF; DNA: TGTGCCAGCAGTGCCTACCGGACAGGGAGTGGTTGGACTGAAGCTTTCTTT
V: TRBV6-1; size: once; J: TRBJ2-1; D: TRBD2; CDR3: CASSVPLAGGIYNEQFF; DNA: TGTGCCAGCAGTGTTCCCTTAGCGGGGGGCATCTACAATGAGCAGTTCTTC
V: TRBV6-6; size: few; J: TRBJ2-4; D: TRBD1; CDR3: CASSYSQGAAKNIQYF; DNA: TGTGCCAGCAGTTACTCGCAGGGGGCGGCCAAAAACATTCAGTACTTC
V: TRBV20-1; size: NA; J: TRBJ1-2; D: NA; CDR3: CSLDSNYGYTF; DNA: TGCAGTCTGGACAGTAACTATGGCTACACCTTC
V: TRBV5-8; size: once; J: TRBJ2-3; D: NA; CDR3: CASSLAGDNNWNTQYF; DNA: TGTGCCAGCAGCTTGGCCGGGGACAACAACTGGAATACGCAGTATTTT
V: TRBV10-3; size: NA; J: TRBJ1-2; D: TRBD1; CDR3: CAISEQGADGYTF; DNA: TGTGCCATCAGTGAGCAGGGGGCAGATGGCTACACCTTC
V: TRBV5-5; size: NA; J: TRBJ2-2; D: NA; CDR3: CASSVGLAQNTGELFF; DNA: TGTGCCAGCAGCGTTGGGCTAGCCCAGAACACCGGGGAGCTGTTTTTT
V: TRBV7-2; size: NA; J: TRBJ1-5; D: NA; CDR3: CASSLHSRGNQPQHF; DNA: TGTGCCAGCAGCTTGCATTCCAGGGGAAATCAGCCCCAGCATTTT
V: TRBV7-2; size: NA; J: TRBJ2-5; D: TRBD1; CDR3: CASSIGQGETQYF; DNA: TGTGCCAGCAGCATAGGACAGGGAGAGACCCAGTACTTC
V: TRBV27; size: NA; J: TRBJ2-3; D: NA; CDR3: CASSSTGRVSTDTQYF; DNA: TGTGCCAGCAGTTCTACAGGGAGGGTCAGCACAGATACGCAGTATTTT
V: TRBV27; size: NA; J: TRBJ2-5; D: TRBD1; CDR3: CASSLGQGVQETQYF; DNA: TGTGCCAGCAGTTTAGGACAGGGGGTTCAAGAGACCCAGTACTTC
V: TRBV6-4; size: NA; J: TRBJ2-2; D: NA; CDR3: CASSAQGFGTGELFF; DNA: TGTGCCAGCAGTGCCCAGGGGTTTGGTACCGGGGAGCTGTTTTTT
V: TRBV6-5; size: NA; J: TRBJ2-5; D: TRBD1; CDR3: CASSPRGQGETQYF; DNA: TGTGCCAGCAGTCCGAGAGGACAGGGAGAGACCCAGTACTTC
V: TRBV5-1; size: NA; J: TRBJ1-1; D: NA; CDR3: CASSIQTMNTEAFF; DNA: TGCGCCAGCAGCATCCAGACTATGAACACTGAAGCTTTCTTT
V: TRBV24-1; size: NA; J: TRBJ2-5; D: NA; CDR3: CATSGPGPRGQETQYF; DNA: TGTGCCACCAGTGGACCAGGCCCAAGGGGCCAAGAGACCCAGTACTTC
V: TRBV5-6; size: few; J: TRBJ2-7; D: TRBD1; CDR3: CASSSSGTGLYEQYF; DNA: TGTGCCAGCAGCTCCTCCGGGACAGGCCTCTACGAGCAGTACTTC
V: TRBV6-5; size: NA; J: TRBJ2-7; D: NA; CDR3: CASSYSSPTHSYEQYF; DNA: TGTGCCAGCAGTTACTCGAGCCCGACACACTCCTACGAGCAGTACTTC
V: TRBV19; size: NA; J: TRBJ1-5; D: NA; CDR3: CASSISQGVVIQPQHF; DNA: TGTGCCAGTAGTATTTCTCAGGGTGTGGTGATTCAGCCCCAGCATTTT